In its sample, the clone carrying this T cell receptor beta chain was seen many times. Its antigen is undetermined. Template material for amplifying TCR beta CDR3 regions consisted of RNA transcripts. During a first-round RT-PCR of the TCR CDR3, the HTBI primer set was used. TCRdb re-called the multiplex PCR reads with MiXCR, one entry per CDR3 protein. The sample shows 300,000 to 450,000 distinct CDR3 sequences, more than 12% of them seen only once. The sample is drawn from a study of T cells in Graves' hyperthyroidism and ophthalmopathy. Overall study findings and caveats: Stable hyperthyroidism was told apart from ophthalmopathy by a model built on 13 V-J features.

This CDR3 contains 12 residues. Germline CDR1 SGHKS, CDR2 YYEKEE (reference sequence). The V end was cut by 5 bases, the J end by 5 bases, with 11 bases between. Across 18 months, stable Graves' hyperthyroidism was marked by no progression to ophthalmopathy. The chain has TRBV5-5 and TRBJ2-7, with a possible D match to TRBD1 (5 bases). Sample: blood. This TCR was sampled from a woman aged 25 to 45 with Graves' hyperthyroidism. The CDR3: CASRPTGNEQYF. The CDR3 DNA sequence: TGTGCCAGCAGACCTACAGGCAACGAGCAGTACTTC.